This T cell receptor beta chain was profiled in a study of blood T cell repertoires in COVID-19. About the research overall: Specimens from acute and convalescent COVID-19 originated in the United States, Italy and Spain. T cells, B-cell-depleted T cells, or PBMCs provided the cDNA or gDNA that served as material.

Looked up from germline, CDR1 is KGHSH and CDR2 is LQKENI. The CDR3 is made up of 16 amino acids. V was pared by 3 bases and J by 2 bases, with 17 bases between. As handled by the study authors: Reference gene primers were amplified, and this amplification served to estimate nucleated cell counts. Sequenced by immunoSEQ multiplex PCR; TCRdb stores in-frame clones only, minus some. The V and J calls and the clone size are those of that table, but D and trimming were determined from the DNA. The repertoire includes over 120,000 clones, 70% to 80% of them detected once, and roughly 9% sits in the top ten.

This receptor was identified in a woman aged 45-59 years with active or convalescent COVID-19. The genes are TRBV18 and TRBJ2-7; tentatively, D is TRBD1 (7 bases). The sequencing sample was made of peripheral blood. The CDR3 reads CASSPVGGGGTYEQYF. Written as DNA, the CDR3 is TGTGCCAGCTCACCCGTGGGTGGAGGGGGCACCTACGAGCAGTACTTC.